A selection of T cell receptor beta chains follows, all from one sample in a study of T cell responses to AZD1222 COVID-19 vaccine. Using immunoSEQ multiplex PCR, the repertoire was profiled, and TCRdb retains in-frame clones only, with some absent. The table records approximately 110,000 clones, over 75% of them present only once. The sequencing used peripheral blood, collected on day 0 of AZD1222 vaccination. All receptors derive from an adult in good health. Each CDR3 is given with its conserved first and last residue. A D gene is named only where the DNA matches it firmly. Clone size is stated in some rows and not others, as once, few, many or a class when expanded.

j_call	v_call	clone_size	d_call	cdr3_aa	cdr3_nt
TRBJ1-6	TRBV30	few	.	CAWSKPGTSSYNSPLHF	TGTGCCTGGAGTAAGCCGGGGACTAGCTCCTATAATTCACCCCTCCACTTT
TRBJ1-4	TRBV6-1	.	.	CASSDQIATNEKLFF	TGTGCCAGCAGTGATCAGATTGCAACTAATGAAAAACTGTTTTTT
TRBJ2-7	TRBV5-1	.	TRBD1	CASSSAGGLTYEQYF	TGCGCCAGCAGCTCGGCAGGGGGCCTTACCTACGAGCAGTACTTC
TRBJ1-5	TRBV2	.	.	CASRDGTRGGNQPQHF	TGTGCCAGCAGGGACGGGACACGGGGGGGAAATCAGCCCCAGCATTTT
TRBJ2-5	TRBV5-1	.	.	CASSLQGIQETQYF	TGCGCCAGCAGCTTACAGGGAATCCAAGAGACCCAGTACTTC
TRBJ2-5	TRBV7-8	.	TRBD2	CASSPLGEGAETQYF	TGTGCCAGCAGTCCACTCGGGGAGGGCGCGGAGACCCAGTACTTC
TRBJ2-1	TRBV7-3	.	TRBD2	CASSLELAEYNEQFF	TGTGCCAGCAGCTTAGAGCTAGCGGAATACAATGAGCAGTTCTTC
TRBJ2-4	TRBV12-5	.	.	CASGPGLAKNIQYF	TGTGCTAGTGGGCCGGGCCTAGCCAAAAACATTCAGTACTTC
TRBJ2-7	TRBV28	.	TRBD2	CASSFETSVAYEQYF	TGTGCCAGCAGTTTTGAGACTAGCGTTGCCTACGAGCAGTACTTC
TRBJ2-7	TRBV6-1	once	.	CASSEFRQYF	TGTGCCAGCAGTGAGTTTCGGCAGTACTTC
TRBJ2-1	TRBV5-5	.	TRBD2	CASSLKLLAAYNEQFF	TGTGCCAGCAGCTTGAAGTTACTAGCGGCTTACAATGAGCAGTTCTTC
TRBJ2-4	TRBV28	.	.	CASSQVAKNIQYF	TGTGCCAGCAGTCAGGTTGCCAAAAACATTCAGTACTTC
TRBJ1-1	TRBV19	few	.	CASGLRLNTEAFF	TGTGCCAGTGGCCTGAGGTTGAACACTGAAGCTTTCTTT
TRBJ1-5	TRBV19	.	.	CASSIAGGANQPQHF	TGTGCCAGTAGTATAGCAGGCGGCGCCAATCAGCCCCAGCATTTT
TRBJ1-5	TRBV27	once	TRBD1	CASSLLGTGNQPQHF	TGTGCCAGCAGTCTACTCGGGACAGGAAATCAGCCCCAGCATTTT
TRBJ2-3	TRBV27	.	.	CASRGDRDTQYF	TGTGCCAGCAGAGGAGACAGGGATACGCAGTATTTT
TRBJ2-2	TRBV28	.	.	CASSFVWKTGELFF	TGTGCCAGCAGTTTCGTTTGGAAAACCGGGGAGCTGTTTTTT
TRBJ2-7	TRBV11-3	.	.	CASSLTAYTYEQYF	TGTGCCAGCAGCTTGACAGCCTATACCTACGAGCAGTACTTC
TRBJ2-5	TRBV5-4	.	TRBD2	CASSFTGGETQYF	TGTGCCAGCAGTTTCACCGGGGGGGAGACCCAGTACTTC
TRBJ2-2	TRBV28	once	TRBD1	CASSPTGADTGELFF	TGTGCCAGCAGTCCGACAGGGGCGGACACCGGGGAGCTGTTTTTT
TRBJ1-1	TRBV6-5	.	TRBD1	CASSLRTGKTEAFF	TGTGCCAGCAGTCTACGGACAGGGAAGACTGAAGCTTTCTTT
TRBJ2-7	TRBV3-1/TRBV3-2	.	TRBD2	CASSRYRTSGGVSEQYF	TGTGCCAGCAGCCGCTACCGGACTAGCGGGGGGGTTAGCGAGCAGTACTTC